This T cell receptor beta chain came from a study of blood T cell repertoires in COVID-19. The sample holds one count of this clone. The germline CDR1 and CDR2 sequences are SGHAT and FQNNGV. Losses at the gene ends were 2 bases for V and 6 bases for J; bases not matched to a gene: 9. This CDR3 contains 15 residues. Libraries were prepared by immunoSEQ multiplex PCR; TCRdb keeps only in-frame clonotypes and omits some of them. Counted here are about 220,000 clones, approximately 80% occurring once; the ten biggest clones make up roughly 5.3%. This chain joins TRBV11-2 and TRBJ2-7, with 8 bases lining up with TRBD2. The origin of this receptor is a woman aged 55-70 years who had recovered from COVID-19. The sequenced sample consisted of peripheral blood. CDR3 loop: CASSLFGSGAGEQYF. The CDR3 coding sequence is TGTGCCAGCAGCTTATTTGGTAGCGGGGCGGGCGAGCAGTACTTC.